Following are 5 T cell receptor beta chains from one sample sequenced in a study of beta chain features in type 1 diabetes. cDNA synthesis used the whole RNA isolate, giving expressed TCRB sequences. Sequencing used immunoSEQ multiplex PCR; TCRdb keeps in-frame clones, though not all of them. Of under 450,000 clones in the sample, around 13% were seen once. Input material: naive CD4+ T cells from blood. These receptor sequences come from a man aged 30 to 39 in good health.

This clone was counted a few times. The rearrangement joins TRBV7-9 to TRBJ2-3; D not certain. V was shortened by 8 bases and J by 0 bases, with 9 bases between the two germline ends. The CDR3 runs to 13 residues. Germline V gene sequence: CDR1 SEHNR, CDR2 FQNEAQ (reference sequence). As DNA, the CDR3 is TGTGCCAGCTGTATGTCAAGCACAGATACGCAGTATTTT. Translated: CASCMSSTDTQYF.

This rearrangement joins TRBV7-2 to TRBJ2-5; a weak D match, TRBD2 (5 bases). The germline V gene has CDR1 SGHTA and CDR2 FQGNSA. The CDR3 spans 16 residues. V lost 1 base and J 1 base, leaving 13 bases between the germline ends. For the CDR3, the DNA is TGTGCCAGCAGCTTAGAATTAGGGCTAGCCCAAGAGACCCAGTACTTC. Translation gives CASSLELGLAQETQYF. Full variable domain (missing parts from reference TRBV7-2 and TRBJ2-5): GAGVSQSPSNKVTEKGKDVELRCDPISGHTALYWYRQSLGQGLEFLIYFQGNSAPDKSGLPSDRFSAERTGGSVSTLTIQRTQQEDSAVYLCASSLELGLAQETQYFGPGTRLLVL.

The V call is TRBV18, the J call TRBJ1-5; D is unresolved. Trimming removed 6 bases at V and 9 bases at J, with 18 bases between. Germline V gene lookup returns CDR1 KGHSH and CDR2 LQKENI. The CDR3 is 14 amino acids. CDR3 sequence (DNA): TGTGCCAGCTCCTCCGACGGGGAGATTTCGCCCCAGCATTTT. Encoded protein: CASSSDGEISPQHF.

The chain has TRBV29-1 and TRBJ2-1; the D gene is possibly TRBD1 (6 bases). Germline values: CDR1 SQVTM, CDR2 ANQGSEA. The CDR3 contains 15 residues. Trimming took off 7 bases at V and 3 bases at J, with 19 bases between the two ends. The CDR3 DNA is TGCAGCGCCAGAGGACAGACCCTAATCTACAATGAGCAGTTCTTC. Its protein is CSARGQTLIYNEQFF.

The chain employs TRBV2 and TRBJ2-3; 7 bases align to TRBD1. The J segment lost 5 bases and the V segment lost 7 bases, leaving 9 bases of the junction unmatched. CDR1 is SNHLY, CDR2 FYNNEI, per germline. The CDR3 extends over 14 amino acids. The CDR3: CASTRDSGIDTQYF. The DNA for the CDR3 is TGTGCCAGCACCAGGGACAGTGGAATAGATACGCAGTATTTT.